The 26 T cell receptor beta chains listed next were all sequenced from one sample in a study of Graves' ophthalmopathy and Graves' hyperthyroidism. CDR3 regions of TCR beta were amplified from RNA transcripts. HTBI primers were used in a first-round RT-PCR, which preceded a second-round multiplex PCR. TCRdb itself ran the multiplex PCR reads through MiXCR, one entry per CDR3 protein. The repertoire holds 35,000 to 50,000 distinct CDR3 sequences, with approximately 50% as singletons. Sequenced input: peripheral blood. Receptors were obtained from an adult woman with stable Graves' hyperthyroidism.

The rearrangement uses TRBV29-1 and TRBJ1-1; maybe TRBD1 (6 bases). V was cut by 7 bases and J by 4 bases, with 13 bases left in between. The CDR3 contains 12 residues. Per germline, CDR1 SQVTM and CDR2 ANQGSEA. The CDR3 DNA reads TGCAGCGACGGGGGACATAGCACTGAAGCTTTCTTT. It yields the protein CSDGGHSTEAFF.

This clonotype was seen only once. The chain carries TRBV7-8 and TRBJ2-5, with TRBD1 identical over 11 bases. Per the germline V gene, CDR1 is SGHVS and CDR2 is FQNEAQ. This CDR3 has 14 amino acids. Germline trimming cut 6 bases from V and 4 bases from J; bases unmatched to any gene: 4. CDR3 residues: CASSPGTGGETQYF. The CDR3 nucleotides read TGTGCCAGCAGTCCCGGGACAGGGGGAGAGACCCAGTACTTC.

The chain's CDR3 is CASRDASSYEQYF. The CDR3 nucleotides are TGTGCCAGCCGGGACGCGTCATCCTACGAGCAGTACTTC. This chain connects TRBV7-2 to TRBJ2-7; D might be TRBD1 or TRBD2, each matching 5 bases. This CDR3 has 13 amino acids. V gave up 8 bases and J gave up 1 base, with 12 bases separating them. Germline-derived CDR1 and CDR2 are SGHTA and FQGNSA.

This clonotype has a handful of counts. This rearrangement joins TRBV24-1 to TRBJ1-1, with 9 bases lining up with TRBD1. CDR3 size: 15 residues. CDR1 and CDR2 from the germline V gene are KGHDR and SFDVKD. Losses at the gene ends were 4 bases for V and 5 bases for J; bases not matched to a gene: 7. Here the CDR3 reads CATSEAGTGQTEAFF. The CDR3 DNA reads TGTGCCACCAGTGAGGCCGGGACAGGGCAAACTGAAGCTTTCTTT.

This clonotype has at least ten counts. The V and J genes are TRBV20-1 and TRBJ2-7, with D possibly matching TRBD2 (7 bases). Trimming stripped 2 bases from V and 1 base from J, with 15 bases between. Germline values: CDR1 DFQATT, CDR2 SNEGSKA (reference sequence). The CDR3 consists of 15 residues. The CDR3 DNA is TGCAGTGCTAGAAAGGGGGGGGCGTGGTCCTACGAGCAGTACTTC. As protein: CSARKGGAWSYEQYF.

This clonotype was counted at least ten times. The CDR3 loop reads CASSYEGLYTEAFF. CDR3 in DNA: TGTGCCAGCAGTTACGAGGGTTTGTACACTGAAGCTTTCTTT. The J gene is TRBJ1-1, the V gene TRBV6-2 or TRBV6-3; D not certain. The CDR3 runs to 14 residues. V was cut by 2 bases and J by 3 bases, with 10 bases left in between. CDR1 and CDR2 from the germline V gene are MNHEY and SVGEGT.

The count of this clonotype is one. The chain joins TRBV20-1 to TRBJ2-5, with 8 bases identical to TRBD1. Germline V gene lookup returns CDR1 DFQATT and CDR2 SNEGSKA (reference sequence). Trimming took 0 bases from V and 12 from J; bases not matched to a gene: 6. The CDR3 length is 12 residues. The CDR3 DNA follows: TGCAGTGCTAGAGACCCCCAGGGACAGGAGTACTTC. It yields the protein CSARDPQGQEYF.

The genes are TRBV5-1 and TRBJ1-2; 8 bases match TRBD1. The CDR3 is 14 residues long. Germline assignment: CDR1 SGHRS and CDR2 YFSETQ. Trimming removed 1 base from V and 7 bases from J; junction bases left unmatched: 6. The CDR3 nucleotides read TGCGCCAGCAGCTTGTCAGGGGGCGCATCTGGCTACACCTTC. Translation gives CASSLSGGASGYTF.

V gene TRBV7-3 combines with J gene TRBJ2-7, with TRBD1 as a possible D gene (5 bases). The CDR3 has 12 residues. The germline V and J ends were trimmed by 1 base and 6 bases, with 7 bases remaining between them. In germline, CDR1 is SGHTA, CDR2 FQGTGA. The CDR3, as DNA: TGTGCCAGCAGCTTAAGCAGGGTCGAGCAGTACTTC. It is translated as CASSLSRVEQYF.

The chain is built from TRBV19 and TRBJ1-2; TRBD1 aligns across 8 bases. In germline, CDR1 is LNHDA, CDR2 SQIVND (reference sequence). Trimming at V came to 5 bases and at J to 3 bases, leaving 5 bases not matched to a gene. This CDR3 region has 14 residues. The CDR3 loop is CASSPGQADYGYTF. The CDR3 DNA is TGTGCCAGTAGTCCGGGACAGGCGGACTATGGCTACACCTTC.

V is TRBV10-1 and J is TRBJ1-1; no clear D. The CDR3 contains 13 residues. Germline V lookup: CDR1 WNHNN, CDR2 SYGVQD (reference sequence). V was pared by 10 bases and J by 0 bases, with 12 bases between. CDR3 DNA sequence: TGCGCCACCTTCCCCCAGGTGAACACTGAAGCTTTCTTT. Its protein is CATFPQVNTEAFF.

The chain joins TRBV6-1 to TRBJ1-1; 7 nucleotides match TRBD1. Per the germline V gene, CDR1 is MNHNS and CDR2 is SASEGT. CDR3 length equals 14 residues. After removal of 5 bases from V and 3 bases from J, the junction contained 6 bases not matched to a gene. The CDR3 spells CASSTRTGDTEAFF. As DNA, the CDR3 is TGTGCCAGCAGTACTAGGACAGGAGACACTGAAGCTTTCTTT.

There are a few counts of this clonotype. The V gene is TRBV29-1, the J gene TRBJ1-5; 9 bases map to TRBD1. V was clipped by 6 bases and J by 7 bases; unmatched bases: 4. The length of the CDR3 is 12 residues. CDR1 is SQVTM, CDR2 ANQGSEA, per germline. The CDR3 sequence is CSVPGTGQPQHF. The CDR3 DNA reads as TGCAGCGTCCCCGGGACAGGGCAGCCCCAGCATTTT.

Comments on this clonotype: A much bigger clone sits one base away, suggesting this may be a read error. This chain uses TRBV11-2 with TRBJ2-6; 12 bases match TRBD2. This CDR3 comprises 19 residues. The germline V gene encodes CDR1 SGHAT and CDR2 FQNNGV. Unmatched junction bases numbered 10, after V lost 3 bases and J lost 4 bases. CDR3 DNA sequence: TGTGCCAGCAGCTTTACGACTAGCGGGAGTCGCTTAGGGGCCAACGTCCTGACTTTC. It translates to CASSFTTSGSRLGANVLTF.

About this clonotype: Given the absence of the conserved phenylalanine or tryptophan at the CDR3 end, a read error is likely. The chain recombines TRBV7-9 with TRBJ2-7, with 9 bases identical to TRBD1. The CDR3 is 15 amino acids. The germline V gene encodes CDR1 SEHNR and CDR2 FQNEAQ (reference sequence). The DNA for the CDR3 is TGTGCCAGCAGCTCCACAGGGGGCATCTCCTACGGGCAGTACTCC. As protein: CASSSTGGISYGQYS.

This chain links TRBV25-1 with TRBJ2-7; D is unresolved. The CDR3 totals 12 residues. Germline CDR1 and CDR2: MGHDK and SYGVNS. V was shortened by 3 bases and J by 3 bases, with 6 bases between the two germline ends. The chain's CDR3 is CASSDPDYEQYF. The CDR3 DNA follows: TGTGCCAGCAGTGATCCCGACTACGAGCAGTACTTC.

This clonotype has just one count. CDR3 coding DNA: TGTGCCAGCAGCTTAGCGTCTAGCGGGCGAAATCCCTACGAGCAGTACTTC. This translates into CASSLASSGRNPYEQYF. The chain recombines TRBV7-9 with TRBJ2-7; 8 bases fit TRBD2. Per the germline V gene, CDR1 is SEHNR and CDR2 is FQNEAQ (reference sequence). The trim removed 0 bases at V and 2 bases at J, leaving 9 bases unmatched. The CDR3 extends over 17 amino acids.

This clonotype was observed at least ten times. The rearrangement links TRBV24-1 to TRBJ2-3; 7 bases match TRBD2. CDR3 length: 15 amino acids. V lost 7 bases and J lost 5; bases outside the gene matches: 11. The germline V gene has CDR1 KGHDR and CDR2 SFDVKD. The CDR3 loop is CATSRSGEGEDTQYF. In DNA, the CDR3 is TGTGCCACCAGCAGATCGGGGGAGGGCGAAGATACGCAGTATTTT.

This clonotype was seen at least ten times. The chain employs TRBV2 and TRBJ2-7, with a weak D call TRBD2 (6 bases). V lost 4 bases to trimming and J lost 4 bases, with 17 bases between them. The CDR3 totals 15 residues. CDR1 SNHLY and CDR2 FYNNEI come from the germline V gene. CDR3 sequence: CASSGGPGDLYEQYF. Here the CDR3 DNA reads TGTGCCAGCAGTGGCGGCCCGGGGGACTTGTACGAGCAGTACTTC. The full variable domain, in which reference TRBV2 and TRBJ2-7 provide the parts outside the CDR3, is EPEVTQTPSHQVTQMGQEVILRCVPISNHLYFYWYRQILGQKVEFLVSFYNNEISEKSEIFDDQFSVERPDGSNFTLKIRSTKLEDSAMYFCASSGGPGDLYEQYFGPGTRLTVT.

This clonotype has a count of ten or more. The chain couples TRBV5-1 to TRBJ2-5, with TRBD1 matching 7 bases. This CDR3 has 13 residues. J was trimmed by 1 base and V by 4 bases; bases with no gene match: 1. Germline lookup yields CDR1 SGHRS and CDR2 YFSETQ. The CDR3, as DNA: TGCGCCAGCAGCCGGGACAGCCAAGAGACCCAGTACTTC. Amino acid sequence: CASSRDSQETQYF.

Many counts were recorded for this clonotype. The CDR3 sequence: CSCRTGVNTEAFF. The DNA for the CDR3 is TGCAGCTGCCGGACAGGGGTGAACACTGAAGCTTTCTTT. This chain joins TRBV29-1 and TRBJ1-1; 9 bases map to TRBD1. The CDR3 contains 13 residues. Germline lookup yields CDR1 SQVTM and CDR2 ANQGSEA. With 8 bases clipped from V and 0 bases from J, the junction kept 4 bases outside the gene matches.

The genes are TRBV7-6 and TRBJ1-3, with D possibly TRBD1 on 6 matching bases. Trimming pared 4 bases from V and 2 bases from J, leaving 15 bases between. Germline V CDR1 and CDR2: SGHVS, FNYEAQ. The CDR3 is made up of 16 amino acids. The DNA for the CDR3 is TGTGCCAGCAGCTACGAAGTGGGGACACCTGGAAACACCATATATTTT. This encodes CASSYEVGTPGNTIYF.

The chain links TRBV6-1 to TRBJ1-2; TRBD1 matches 9 bases. The CDR3 consists of 16 residues. J gave up 1 base and V 7 bases, and 10 bases lay outside the gene matches. CDR1 is MNHNS, CDR2 SASEGT, per germline. CDR3 nucleotide sequence: TGTGCCAGCACCCCCACCGGGACAGGGCTTAACTATGGCTACACCTTC. This gives the protein CASTPTGTGLNYGYTF.

V gene TRBV19 combines with J gene TRBJ2-7; TRBD1 aligns across 10 bases. Germline V lookup: CDR1 LNHDA, CDR2 SQIVND (reference sequence). V lost 3 bases, J lost 5 bases, and 7 bases stayed unmatched. The CDR3 totals 15 residues. CDR3 amino acids: CASSMTGGGSDEQYF. CDR3 coding DNA: TGTGCCAGTAGTATGACAGGGGGCGGGAGCGACGAGCAGTACTTC.

This clonotype was seen at least ten times. The V call is TRBV5-6, the J call TRBJ2-3; D possibly corresponds to TRBD2 (5 bases). Germline loops: CDR1 SGHDT, CDR2 YYEEEE. This CDR3 region has 16 residues. Trimming shortened V by 3 bases and J by 5 bases, and 19 bases separated the two germline ends. DNA for the CDR3: TGTGCCAGCAGCTCAACAACTTCGGGATTGGGAGATACGCAGTATTTT. Translating it yields CASSSTTSGLGDTQYF.

This clonotype was found many times. The chain couples TRBV11-2 to TRBJ1-1, with TRBD1 matching 7 bases. Germline CDR1 reads SGHAT; CDR2 reads FQNNGV. The CDR3 spans 18 residues. V shed 5 bases, J shed 5 bases, and the junction held 20 bases outside the gene matches. CDR3 nucleotide sequence: TGTGCCAGCAGCCCGTCGGTTTGGGCAGGGGGAAAATGGACTGAAGCTTTCTTT. Its protein product is CASSPSVWAGGKWTEAFF.